The clone carrying this T cell receptor beta chain turned up a few times. The source of the sample is a study of patients and donors after allogeneic stem cell transplantation. One entry per CDR3 protein results from TCRdb running MiXCR on the RT-PCR reads. Here the sample spans more than 850,000 distinct CDR3 sequences, 15% to 20% being singletons. With 1 base clipped from V and 5 bases from J, the junction kept 5 bases outside the gene matches. This CDR3 has 14 amino acids. Per the germline V gene, CDR1 is SEHNR and CDR2 is FQNEAQ (reference sequence). The chain recombines TRBV7-9 with TRBJ2-7, with TRBD1 matching 7 bases. Sequenced material: blood, either unsorted or a sorted T cell fraction (not recorded which). This sequence was found in a human donor who was either an allogeneic HSCT recipient or a stem cell or donor lymphocyte infusion donor (not recorded which). It is not recorded whose cells these are; they may come from a transplant donor. CDR3 nucleotide sequence: TGTGCCAGCAGCTTAGGCAGGGGGTTGAACGAGCAGTACTTC. Translated, it gives CASSLGRGLNEQYF.